The subject of this entry is one TCR beta chain. The sample belongs to a study of blood T cell repertoires in COVID-19. Background on the study: From the United States, Italy and Spain came samples of acute and convalescent COVID-19. T cells, B-cell-depleted T cells, or PBMCs provided the cDNA or gDNA that served as material.

Per the original data handling: The authors estimated nucleated cell counts from reference gene primer amplification. The repertoire was sequenced with immunoSEQ multiplex PCR; TCRdb's copy has only in-frame clones and lacks some. The DNA was the basis for D and trimming; V, J and clone size are from that table. The sample shows 200,000 or so clones, about 85% of them seen only once. Germline-derived CDR1 and CDR2 are MNHEY and SVGAGI. This CDR3 comprises 15 residues. With V trimmed by 6 bases and J by 0 bases, 5 bases remained unmatched. The TCR sequence derives from a man aged 45-60 years who had recovered from COVID-19. The J gene is TRBJ2-1, the V gene TRBV6-5; 7 nucleotides match TRBD1. The sequenced sample consisted of peripheral blood. DNA of the CDR3: TGTGCCAGCAGCCCCCGGGACAGCTCCTACAATGAGCAGTTCTTC. It codes for CASSPRDSSYNEQFF.